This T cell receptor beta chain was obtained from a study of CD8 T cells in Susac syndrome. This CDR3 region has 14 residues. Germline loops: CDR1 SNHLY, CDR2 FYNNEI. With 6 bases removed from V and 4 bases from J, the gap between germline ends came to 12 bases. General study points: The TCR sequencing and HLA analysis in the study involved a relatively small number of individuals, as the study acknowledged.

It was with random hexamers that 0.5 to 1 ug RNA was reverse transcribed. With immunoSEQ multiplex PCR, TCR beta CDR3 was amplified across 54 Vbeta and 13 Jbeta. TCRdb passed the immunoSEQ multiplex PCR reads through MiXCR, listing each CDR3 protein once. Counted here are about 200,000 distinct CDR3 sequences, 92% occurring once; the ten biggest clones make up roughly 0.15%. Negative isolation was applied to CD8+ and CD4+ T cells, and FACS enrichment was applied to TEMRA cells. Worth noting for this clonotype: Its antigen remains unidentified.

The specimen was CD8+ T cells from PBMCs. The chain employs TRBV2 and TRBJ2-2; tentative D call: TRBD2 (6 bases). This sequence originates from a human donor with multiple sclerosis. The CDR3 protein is CASRPGGGTGELFF. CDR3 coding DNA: TGTGCCAGCAGACCTGGGGGAGGCACCGGGGAGCTGTTTTTT.